Listed below are T cell receptor beta chains from one sample, sequenced in a study of blood T cell repertoires in COVID-19. Clones were sequenced by immunoSEQ multiplex PCR, and TCRdb holds only the in-frame ones, with some missing. The top ten hold about 7.3% of the sample, which has about 160,000 clones, 86% seen once. The sequencing input was peripheral blood. These receptors were obtained from a man aged 50-60 years with active or convalescent COVID-19. The CDR3 runs from the conserved cysteine through the conserved F or W. Fields, in order: J gene, D gene, clone size, V gene, CDR3 DNA, CDR3 protein. A D gene is named only where the DNA matches it firmly. The listing skips clone size in some rows; elsewhere it reads once, few, many or a size class.

J gene: TRBJ2-3
D gene: TRBD2
clone size: NA
V gene: TRBV5-4
CDR3 DNA: TGTGCCAGCAGTTTGACTAGCGGGTTGGGTACGCAGTATTTT
CDR3 protein: CASSLTSGLGTQYF

J gene: TRBJ1-2
D gene: TRBD1
clone size: NA
V gene: TRBV19
CDR3 DNA: TGTGCCAGTAGAACCGGACAGGGAAATGGCTACACCTTC
CDR3 protein: CASRTGQGNGYTF

J gene: TRBJ2-1
D gene: TRBD1
clone size: NA
V gene: TRBV10-3
CDR3 DNA: TGTGCCATCAGTCGGACAGGGGAAGACAATGAGCAGTTCTTC
CDR3 protein: CAISRTGEDNEQFF

J gene: TRBJ1-1
D gene: TRBD1
clone size: once
V gene: TRBV4-3
CDR3 DNA: TGCGCCAGCAGCCCGGGACAGATGAACACTGAAGCTTTCTTT
CDR3 protein: CASSPGQMNTEAFF

J gene: TRBJ1-5
D gene: NA
clone size: NA
V gene: TRBV30
CDR3 DNA: TGTGCCTGGAGTGGGGGGGGGCCTAGCAATCAGCCCCAGCATTTT
CDR3 protein: CAWSGGGPSNQPQHF

J gene: TRBJ2-5
D gene: NA
clone size: NA
V gene: TRBV7-7
CDR3 DNA: TGTGCTAGCAGCTTAGGAGGGATAACTACGGGGGAGACCCAGTACTTC
CDR3 protein: CASSLGGITTGETQYF

J gene: TRBJ2-5
D gene: TRBD2
clone size: NA
V gene: TRBV6-6
CDR3 DNA: TGTGCCAGCAGTTACAGGACTAGCGGGGGGGCTGAGACCCAGTACTTC
CDR3 protein: CASSYRTSGGAETQYF

J gene: TRBJ2-7
D gene: NA
clone size: NA
V gene: TRBV21-1
CDR3 DNA: TGTGCCATCCTACTGAACTCCTACGAGCAGTACTTC
CDR3 protein: CAILLNSYEQYF

J gene: TRBJ2-7
D gene: NA
clone size: NA
V gene: TRBV11-3
CDR3 DNA: TGTGCCAGCAGCTTGACTACCTACGAGCAGTACTTC
CDR3 protein: CASSLTTYEQYF

J gene: TRBJ1-5
D gene: NA
clone size: NA
V gene: TRBV27
CDR3 DNA: TGTGCCAGCAGTTTAAGGGGGAATCAGCCCCAGCATTTT
CDR3 protein: CASSLRGNQPQHF

J gene: TRBJ1-3
D gene: NA
clone size: NA
V gene: TRBV5-8
CDR3 DNA: TGTGCCAGCAGCCCCTCAGTCTCTGGAAACACCATATATTTT
CDR3 protein: CASSPSVSGNTIYF

J gene: TRBJ1-5
D gene: TRBD1
clone size: NA
V gene: TRBV10-3
CDR3 DNA: TGTGCCATCAGTGACGACAGGGACGGCCAGCCCCAGCATTTT
CDR3 protein: CAISDDRDGQPQHF

J gene: TRBJ1-2
D gene: NA
clone size: once
V gene: TRBV4-2
CDR3 DNA: TGTGCCAGCAGCCGGAATGCGGGGGGTATAGGGGTCGGCTACACCTTC
CDR3 protein: CASSRNAGGIGVGYTF